Below, 24 T cell receptor beta chains from the same sample are listed, as sequenced in a study of CD8 T cells in Susac syndrome. RNA totalling 0.5 to 1 ug underwent reverse transcription with random hexamers. One entry per CDR3 protein, called by TCRdb with MiXCR from the immunoSEQ multiplex PCR reads. Here the sample spans under 200,000 distinct CDR3 sequences, around 95% being singletons. The sequenced sample was CD8+ T cells from PBMCs. These receptor sequences come from a human donor with multiple sclerosis.

The rearrangement joins TRBV12-3 or TRBV12-4 to TRBJ1-1; possibly TRBD1 for D (6 bases). This CDR3 is 14 amino acids long. V lost 6 bases, J lost 9 bases, and 20 bases lay in between. For the CDR3, the DNA is TGTGCCAGCAGCCACAGGGTGTCGGACATGAAAGCTTTCTTT. Protein: CASSHRVSDMKAFF.

V gene TRBV4-1 combines with J gene TRBJ1-5; 9 bases are a match to TRBD1. CDR1 and CDR2 (germline): MGHRA, YSYEKL. With 4 bases clipped from V and 7 bases from J, the junction kept 11 bases outside the gene matches. The CDR3 totals 16 residues. The CDR3 DNA reads TGCGCCAGCAGCCCTACCGGACAGGGGCGATGGCAGCCCCAGCATTTT. It specifies CASSPTGQGRWQPQHF.

This clonotype was observed once. This chain links TRBV29-1 with TRBJ1-1; 7 bases align to TRBD1. The ends lost 2 bases at V and 13 bases at J; junction bases unmatched: 7. The CDR3 is made up of 11 amino acids. Germline assignment: CDR1 SQVTM and CDR2 ANQGSEA. CDR3 sequence reads: CSVESGQWGFF. The DNA for the CDR3 is TGCAGCGTTGAATCGGGACAGTGGGGTTTCTTT.

This sequence joins TRBV6-1 and TRBJ2-1, with TRBD2 matching over 7 bases. Looked up from germline, CDR1 is MNHNS and CDR2 is SASEGT. The CDR3 consists of 14 residues. The V and J ends lost 8 bases and 3 bases, in that order; junction bases with no gene match: 7. This chain's CDR3 is CASGLRGDYNEQFF. The CDR3 nucleotides read TGTGCCAGCGGACTTCGGGGGGACTACAATGAGCAGTTCTTC.

V is TRBV2 and J is TRBJ2-7; weak D call: TRBD1 (6 bases). Germline CDR1 SNHLY, CDR2 FYNNEI. Trimming took 1 base from V and 11 from J, leaving 24 bases between them. The CDR3 sequence is 16 residues long. The CDR3 DNA sequence: TGTGCCAGCAGTGAAGTGTGGCCGCCAGGGGAGTCGTTTGAGTACTTC. This encodes CASSEVWPPGESFEYF.

This clonotype has only one observation. The rearrangement links TRBV20-1 to TRBJ2-2; D possibly corresponds to TRBD1 (6 bases). The V end lost 0 bases, the J end lost 0 bases, and 11 bases lay between the germline ends. Per the germline V gene, CDR1 is DFQATT and CDR2 is SNEGSKA (reference sequence). CDR3 length: 16 residues. For the CDR3, the DNA is TGCAGTGCTAGAGATGTGGACAGTTCGAACACCGGGGAGCTGTTTTTT. Its protein product is CSARDVDSSNTGELFF.

The V call is TRBV9, the J call TRBJ1-2; D not resolved. The CDR3 has 13 amino acids. Germline V gene sequence: CDR1 SGDLS, CDR2 YYNGEE. Trimming removed 3 bases from V and 4 bases from J, with 10 bases in between. CDR3 in DNA: TGTGCCAGCAGCGCATCTGGAGGCTATGGCTACACCTTC. As protein: CASSASGGYGYTF.

This clonotype was seen a single time. The chain has TRBV27 and TRBJ2-1; perhaps D is TRBD1 or TRBD2 (6 bases each). V lost 2 bases and J lost 9, with 14 bases in between. This CDR3 contains 14 residues. CDR1 is MNHEY, CDR2 SMNVEV, per germline (reference sequence). Written as DNA, the CDR3 is TGTGCCAGCAGTTTAGTAACCAGGGGAGGTGAGCAGTTCTTC. This translates into CASSLVTRGGEQFF.

The chain couples TRBV28 to TRBJ2-5, with 7 positions matching TRBD1. V shed 5 bases and J 1 base; nucleotides not matched to a gene: 10. There are 16 residues in the CDR3. Germline values: CDR1 MDHEN, CDR2 SYDVKM. The CDR3 region is CASSLLETGLQETQYF. DNA of the CDR3: TGTGCCAGCAGTCTTCTTGAGACAGGGCTCCAAGAGACCCAGTACTTC.

This clonotype appeared a few times. The chain has TRBV7-9 and TRBJ2-7; D is unresolved. The CDR3 consists of 12 residues. CDR1 and CDR2 (germline): SEHNR, FQNEAQ (reference sequence). V was trimmed by 1 base and J by 2 bases, leaving 3 bases between them. The CDR3 loop reads CASSLGAYEQYF. The CDR3 nucleotides read TGTGCCAGCAGCTTAGGGGCCTACGAGCAGTACTTC.

The chain links TRBV6-6 to TRBJ1-4; weak D call: TRBD1 (5 bases). Trimming shortened V by 2 bases and J by 6 bases, and 7 bases separated the two germline ends. The CDR3 is 13 residues long. Germline V gene sequence: CDR1 MNHNY, CDR2 SVGAGI (reference sequence). CDR3 loop: CASSYQGYEKLFF. The DNA of the CDR3 is TGTGCCAGCAGTTACCAGGGTTATGAAAAACTGTTTTTT.

J is TRBJ2-5 and V is TRBV29-1; no definite D call. The germline CDR1 and CDR2 sequences are SQVTM and ANQGSEA. V was trimmed by 4 bases and J by 4 bases, leaving 7 bases between them. This CDR3 spans 11 amino acids. CDR3 coding DNA: TGCAGCGTTGTGGTCCGAGAGACCCAGTACTTC. Translated, it gives CSVVVRETQYF. The full variable domain, completed using reference TRBV29-1 and TRBJ2-5, is SAVISQKPSRDICQRGTSLTIQCQVDSQVTMMFWYRQQPGQSLTLIATANQGSEATYESGFVIDKFPISRPNLTFSTLTVSNMSPEDSSIYLCSVVVRETQYFGPGTRLLVL.

The J gene is TRBJ2-7, the V gene TRBV13, with TRBD2 identical over 12 bases. Looked up from germline, CDR1 is PRHDT and CDR2 is FYEKMQ (reference sequence). The CDR3 sequence is 15 residues long. V lost 5 bases, J lost 1 base, and 3 bases stayed unmatched. CDR3 loop: CASSAGLAGSYEQYF. CDR3 DNA sequence: TGTGCCAGCAGCGCCGGACTAGCGGGGTCCTACGAGCAGTACTTC. Full variable domain (missing parts from reference TRBV13 and TRBJ2-7): AAGVIQSPRHLIKEKRETATLKCYPIPRHDTVYWYQQGPGQDPQFLISFYEKMQSDKGSIPDRFSAQQFSDYHSELNMSSLELGDSALYFCASSAGLAGSYEQYFGPGTRLTVT.

The CDR3 protein is CASSSQGISNSDTQYF. DNA for the CDR3: TGTGCCAGCAGCTCCCAGGGGATTTCGAACTCAGATACGCAGTATTTT. The rearrangement joins TRBV11-1 to TRBJ2-3, with TRBD1 as a possible D gene (6 bases). Germline V CDR1 and CDR2: SGHAT, FQDESV (reference sequence). Trimming left V 4 bases short and J 4 bases short, with 18 bases between. This CDR3 has 16 residues.

V gene TRBV6-5 combines with J gene TRBJ1-2; TRBD1 aligns across 10 bases. The trim removed 1 base at V and 5 bases at J, leaving 7 bases unmatched. The CDR3 covers 16 residues. The V gene's germline CDR1 is MNHEY and CDR2 SVGAGI. CDR3 sequence: CASSYFGQGDLYGYTF. CDR3 in DNA: TGTGCCAGCAGTTACTTCGGACAGGGGGACCTTTATGGCTACACCTTC.

The gene calls are TRBV30 and TRBJ1-5; 11 nucleotides line up with TRBD1. The CDR3 covers 14 residues. Germline V gives CDR1 GTSNPN, CDR2 SVGIG (reference sequence). Losses at the gene ends were 1 base for V and 7 bases for J; bases not matched to a gene: 3. The chain's CDR3 is CAWSDGQGAQPQHF. In DNA, the CDR3 is TGTGCCTGGAGTGATGGACAGGGGGCACAGCCCCAGCATTTT.

This chain's CDR3 is CASSLAGLAGGVEQYF. The CDR3 DNA sequence: TGTGCCAGCAGTTTAGCGGGACTAGCGGGAGGGGTCGAGCAGTACTTC. The chain has TRBV12-3 or TRBV12-4 and TRBJ2-7; 16 positions match TRBD2. Trimming at V came to 0 bases and at J to 6 bases, leaving 2 bases not matched to a gene. The CDR3 totals 16 residues.

A single count supports this clonotype. DNA for the CDR3: TGTGCCAGCAGCCACGCGCCGAGCTCCTATAATTCACCCCTCCACTTT. It translates to CASSHAPSSYNSPLHF. The V gene is TRBV3-1, the J gene TRBJ1-6; D ambiguous. This CDR3 region has 16 residues. V was pared by 3 bases and J by 0 bases, with 9 bases between. Germline V lookup: CDR1 LGHDT, CDR2 YNNKEL (reference sequence).

The CDR3 protein is CASSHVVSEQYF. In DNA, the CDR3 is TGTGCCAGCAGCCACGTCGTTTCCGAGCAGTACTTC. The rearrangement uses TRBV7-9 and TRBJ2-7; no clear D. The germline V and J ends were trimmed by 5 bases and 6 bases, with 11 bases remaining between them. The CDR3 spans 12 residues. Germline V gene sequence: CDR1 SEHNR, CDR2 FQNEAQ (reference sequence).

The chain is built from TRBV4-1 and TRBJ2-7; D is undetermined. V dropped 4 bases and J dropped 2 bases, with 21 bases sitting between them. Germline V lookup: CDR1 MGHRA, CDR2 YSYEKL. This CDR3 has 17 amino acids. As DNA, the CDR3 is TGCGCCAGCAGCCCCTACTCTGGGGAACTCTTTACCTACGAGCAGTACTTC. Residues: CASSPYSGELFTYEQYF.

The V gene is TRBV13, the J gene TRBJ1-2; D unresolved. Germline-derived CDR1 and CDR2 are PRHDT and FYEKMQ (reference sequence). The CDR3 is 14 residues long. V was trimmed by 4 bases and J by 4 bases, leaving 13 bases between them. For the CDR3, the DNA is TGTGCCAGCAGCTCCGGCGAAACTAGCTATGGCTACACCTTC. This sequence encodes CASSSGETSYGYTF.

The J gene is TRBJ2-7, the V gene TRBV29-1; no definite D call. Trimming left V 4 bases short and J 4 bases short, with 14 bases between. Germline lookup yields CDR1 SQVTM and CDR2 ANQGSEA. The CDR3 has 13 residues. The CDR3 spells CSVVGPPSYEQYF. The CDR3 region has the DNA TGCAGCGTTGTAGGGCCGCCCTCTTACGAGCAGTACTTC.

The chain couples TRBV6-2 or TRBV6-3 to TRBJ2-7; 7 nucleotides match TRBD2. The ends lost 4 bases at V and 3 bases at J; junction bases unmatched: 15. The germline V gene encodes CDR1 MNHEY and CDR2 SVGEGT. The CDR3 extends over 17 amino acids. CDR3 in amino acids: CASSSPGLSAADYEQYF. The CDR3 nucleotides read TGTGCCAGCAGTTCCCCGGGACTAAGCGCCGCAGACTACGAGCAGTACTTC.

The chain is built from TRBV20-1 and TRBJ2-1; no clear D gene. The germline V gene encodes CDR1 DFQATT and CDR2 SNEGSKA (reference sequence). The V gene lost 0 bases and the J gene lost 4 bases, with 10 bases spanning the gap. CDR3 length: 14 residues. The CDR3 spells CSARDAREYNEQFF. Written as DNA, the CDR3 is TGCAGTGCTAGAGATGCGAGAGAGTACAATGAGCAGTTCTTC.